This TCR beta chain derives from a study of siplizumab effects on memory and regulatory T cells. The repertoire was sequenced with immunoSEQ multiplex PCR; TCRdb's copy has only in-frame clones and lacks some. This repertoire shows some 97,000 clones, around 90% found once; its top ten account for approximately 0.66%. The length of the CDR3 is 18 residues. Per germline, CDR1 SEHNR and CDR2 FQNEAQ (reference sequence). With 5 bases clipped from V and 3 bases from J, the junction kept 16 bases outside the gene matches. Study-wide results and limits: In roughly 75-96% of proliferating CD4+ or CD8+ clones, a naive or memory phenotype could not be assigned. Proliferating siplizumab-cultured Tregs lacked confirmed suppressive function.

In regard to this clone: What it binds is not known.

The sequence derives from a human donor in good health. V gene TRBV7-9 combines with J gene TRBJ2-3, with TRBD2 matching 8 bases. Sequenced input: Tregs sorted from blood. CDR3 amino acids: CASSPLRGRAGETDTQYF. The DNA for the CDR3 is TGTGCCAGCAGCCCTCTGAGAGGTCGAGCGGGAGAAACAGATACGCAGTATTTT.